This T cell receptor (beta chain) comes out of a study of T cell repertoires in cytomegalovirus infection. The V gene's germline CDR1 is SGHTA and CDR2 FQGNSA. CDR3 length equals 13 residues. Trimming shortened V by 5 bases and J by 5 bases, and 12 bases separated the two germline ends. One entry per CDR3 protein, called by TCRdb with MiXCR from the reads. This sample has 640,000 or so distinct CDR3 sequences, with around 32% found just once. This clonotype was observed a few times. Its specificity is not known. The TCR sequence derives from a human donor in good health (CMV status not recorded). Some clones in this sample may be carry-over from other donors' samples. This rearrangement joins TRBV7-2 to TRBJ2-5; D unclear. The source was cultured PBMCs, collected from culture after CMV antigen stimulation. The CDR3 spells CASSPSQEETQYF. CDR3 in DNA: TGTGCCAGCAGCCCCAGCCAGGAGGAGACCCAGTACTTC.